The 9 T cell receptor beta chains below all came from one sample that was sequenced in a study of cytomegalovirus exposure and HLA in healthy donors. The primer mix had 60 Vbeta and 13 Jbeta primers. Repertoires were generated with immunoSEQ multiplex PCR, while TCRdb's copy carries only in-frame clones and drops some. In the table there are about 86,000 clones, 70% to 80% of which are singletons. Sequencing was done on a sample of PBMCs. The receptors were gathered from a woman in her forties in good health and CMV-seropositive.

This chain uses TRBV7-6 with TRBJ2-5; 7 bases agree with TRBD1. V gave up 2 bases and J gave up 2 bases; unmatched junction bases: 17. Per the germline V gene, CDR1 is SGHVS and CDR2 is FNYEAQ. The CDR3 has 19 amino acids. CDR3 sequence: CASSLRGQGKAYPQETQYF. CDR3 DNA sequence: TGTGCCAGCAGCTTAAGGGGGCAGGGAAAGGCATATCCACAAGAGACCCAGTACTTC.

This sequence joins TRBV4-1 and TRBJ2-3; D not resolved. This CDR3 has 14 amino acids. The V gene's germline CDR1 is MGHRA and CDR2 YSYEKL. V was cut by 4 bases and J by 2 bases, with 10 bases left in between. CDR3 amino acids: CASSRAATTDTQYF. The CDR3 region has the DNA TGCGCCAGCAGCCGAGCAGCGACCACAGATACGCAGTATTTT.

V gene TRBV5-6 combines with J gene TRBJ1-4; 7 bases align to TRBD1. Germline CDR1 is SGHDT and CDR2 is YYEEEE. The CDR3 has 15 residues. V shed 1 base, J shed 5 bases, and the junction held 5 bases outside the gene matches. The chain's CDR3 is CASSLRGTENEKLFF. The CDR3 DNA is TGTGCCAGCAGCTTGAGGGGGACAGAGAATGAAAAACTGTTTTTT.

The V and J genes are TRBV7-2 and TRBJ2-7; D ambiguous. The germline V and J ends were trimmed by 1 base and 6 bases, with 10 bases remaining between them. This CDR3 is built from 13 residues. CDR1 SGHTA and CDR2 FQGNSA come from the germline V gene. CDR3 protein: CASSLGSLGEQYF. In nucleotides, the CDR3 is TGTGCCAGCAGCTTAGGGTCCCTCGGCGAGCAGTACTTC.

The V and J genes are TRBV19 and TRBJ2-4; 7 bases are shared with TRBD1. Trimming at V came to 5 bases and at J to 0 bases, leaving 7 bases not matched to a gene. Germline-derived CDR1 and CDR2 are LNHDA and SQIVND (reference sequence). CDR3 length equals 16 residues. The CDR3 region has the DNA TGTGCCAGTAGTTTTCGGACAGGACTAGCCAAAAACATTCAGTACTTC. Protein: CASSFRTGLAKNIQYF.

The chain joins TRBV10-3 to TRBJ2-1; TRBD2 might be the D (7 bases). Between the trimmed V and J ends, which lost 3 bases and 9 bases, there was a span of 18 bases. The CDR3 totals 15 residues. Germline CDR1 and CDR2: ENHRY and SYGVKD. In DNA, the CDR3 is TGTGCCATCAGTGATCCAAGGGGGGGGGCGACTGAGCAGTTCTTC. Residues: CAISDPRGGATEQFF.

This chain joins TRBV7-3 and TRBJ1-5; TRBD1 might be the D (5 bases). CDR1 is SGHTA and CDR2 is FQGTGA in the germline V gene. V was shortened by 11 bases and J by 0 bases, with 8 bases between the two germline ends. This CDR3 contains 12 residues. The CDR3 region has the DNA TGTGCCCCGGGGGGTAGCAATCAGCCCCAGCATTTT. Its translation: CAPGGSNQPQHF.

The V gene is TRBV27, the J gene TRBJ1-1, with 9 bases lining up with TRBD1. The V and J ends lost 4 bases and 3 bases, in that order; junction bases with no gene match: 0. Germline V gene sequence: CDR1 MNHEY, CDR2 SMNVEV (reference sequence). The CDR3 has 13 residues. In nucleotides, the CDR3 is TGTGCCAGCAGTTACAGGGGGCACACTGAAGCTTTCTTT. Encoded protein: CASSYRGHTEAFF.

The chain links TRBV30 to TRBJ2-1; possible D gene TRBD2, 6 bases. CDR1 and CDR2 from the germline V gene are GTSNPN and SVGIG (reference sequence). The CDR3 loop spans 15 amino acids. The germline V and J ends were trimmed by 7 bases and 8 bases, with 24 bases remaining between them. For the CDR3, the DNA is TGTGCCTCGCTTTACCGGGACTTCGGCCAGGATGAGCAGTTCTTC. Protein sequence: CASLYRDFGQDEQFF.